Below, 23 T cell receptor beta chains from the same sample are listed, as sequenced in a study of T cell responses to AZD1222 COVID-19 vaccine. Here immunoSEQ multiplex PCR was the method, and the copy in TCRdb shows in-frame clones only, minus some. Of about 130,000 clones listed, about 90% are singletons. The specimen comprised peripheral blood, sampled on day 0 of AZD1222 vaccination. The receptors were gathered from an adult in good health.

V and J are TRBV25-1 and TRBJ2-5, with D perhaps assigned TRBD1 or TRBD2 (6 bases each). The CDR3 runs to 15 residues. V shed 8 bases and J shed 0 bases, with 16 bases lying between them. Germline CDR1 MGHDK, CDR2 SYGVNS. The CDR3 here is CASERGVRNQETQYF. CDR3 bases: TGTGCCAGCGAAAGGGGGGTGCGCAACCAAGAGACCCAGTACTTC.

This clone has just one count. This chain connects TRBV10-3 to TRBJ1-1; D is undetermined. CDR3 length: 16 amino acids. The germline V and J ends were trimmed by 2 bases and 0 bases, with 13 bases remaining between them. Germline-derived CDR1 and CDR2 are ENHRY and SYGVKD. The chain's CDR3 is CAISERAGPLNTEAFF. Here the CDR3 DNA reads TGTGCCATCAGTGAGCGGGCCGGCCCACTGAACACTGAAGCTTTCTTT.

This chain joins TRBV28 and TRBJ1-4; D is ambiguous. The CDR3 runs to 14 residues. CDR1 MDHEN and CDR2 SYDVKM come from the germline V gene. V was shortened by 4 bases and J by 0 bases, with 6 bases between the two germline ends. CDR3 residues: CASSSGSTNEKLFF. DNA for the CDR3: TGTGCCAGCAGTTCAGGATCAACTAATGAAAAACTGTTTTTT. Supplemented by reference TRBV28 and TRBJ1-4, the full variable domain reads DVKVTQSSRYLVKRTGEKVFLECVQDMDHENMFWYRQDPGLGLRLIYFSYDVKMKEKGDIPEGYSVSREKKERFSLILESASTNQTSMYLCASSSGSTNEKLFFGSGTQLSVL.

The chain links TRBV10-3 to TRBJ2-3; TRBD2 aligns across 12 bases. The CDR3 consists of 16 residues. With 3 bases clipped from V and 4 bases from J, the junction kept 5 bases outside the gene matches. Per the germline V gene, CDR1 is ENHRY and CDR2 is SYGVKD. Here the CDR3 DNA reads TGTGCCATCAGTGACCCTAGCGGGGGGGGGCCAGATACGCAGTATTTT. It translates to CAISDPSGGGPDTQYF.

The V and J genes are TRBV7-3 and TRBJ2-7, with TRBD2 matching over 10 bases. J lost 0 bases, V lost 2 bases, and 4 bases had no gene match. The length of the CDR3 is 16 residues. The germline V gene encodes CDR1 SGHTA and CDR2 FQGTGA. CDR3 DNA: TGTGCCAGCAGCTTACTAGCTAGCGGGGGCTCCTACGAGCAGTACTTC. Its translation is CASSLLASGGSYEQYF.

The gene calls are TRBV12-3 or TRBV12-4 and TRBJ1-1, with a weak D call TRBD1 (6 bases). V lost 5 bases and J lost 6, with 13 bases in between. The CDR3 has 13 amino acids. CDR3 in DNA: TGTGCCAGCAGTGAGATCAGGGGCTCTGAAGCTTTCTTT. As protein: CASSEIRGSEAFF.

The chain carries TRBV10-1 and TRBJ2-3; D may be TRBD2 (5 bases). CDR1 is WNHNN and CDR2 is SYGVQD in the germline V gene (reference sequence). The CDR3 contains 16 residues. V was clipped by 0 bases and J by 2 bases, with 12 bases between them. The CDR3 region is CASSESKTGFTDTQYF. The CDR3 coding sequence is TGCGCCAGCAGTGAGTCGAAGACGGGGTTCACAGATACGCAGTATTTT.

This sequence joins TRBV5-1 and TRBJ2-7; a possible D gene is TRBD2 (5 bases). V was clipped by 2 bases and J by 0 bases, with 6 bases between them. Germline CDR1 SGHRS, CDR2 YFSETQ. This CDR3 region has 13 residues. The CDR3 nucleotides are TGCGCCAGCAGCTTTGGAGGCTCCTACGAGCAGTACTTC. Translation: CASSFGGSYEQYF.

The chain combines TRBV28 with TRBJ1-6, with D possibly being TRBD1 (5 bases). This CDR3 contains 13 residues. Germline CDR1 and CDR2: MDHEN and SYDVKM. V was pared by 10 bases and J by 6 bases, with 13 bases between. The CDR3 nucleotides are TGTGCCATCACGGGACTCGGTAATTCACCCCTCCACTTT. Its protein product is CAITGLGNSPLHF.

This chain uses TRBV28 with TRBJ1-3; D not certain. This CDR3 has 16 residues. V was cut by 2 bases and J by 0 bases, with 11 bases left in between. Germline-derived CDR1 and CDR2 are MDHEN and SYDVKM. In DNA form, the CDR3 reads TGTGCCAGCAGTTTAGAGGCCCAGATCTCTGGAAACACCATATATTTT. Translation: CASSLEAQISGNTIYF.

This clone was recorded only once. The gene calls are TRBV28 and TRBJ2-3, with D possibly being TRBD2 (6 bases). CDR1 MDHEN and CDR2 SYDVKM come from the germline V gene. The CDR3 runs 13 residues. Trimming took 8 bases from V and 4 from J, leaving 13 bases between them. CDR3 sequence reads: CASQRGGSDTQYF. In nucleotides, the CDR3 is TGTGCCAGCCAGAGGGGAGGATCAGATACGCAGTATTTT.

The rearrangement links TRBV2 to TRBJ1-1; no reliable D call. The V and J ends lost 7 bases and 0 bases respectively, with 9 bases between them. The CDR3 extends over 13 amino acids. Germline-derived CDR1 and CDR2 are SNHLY and FYNNEI. This chain's CDR3 is CASMRQMNTEAFF. The CDR3 region has the DNA TGTGCCAGCATGAGACAAATGAACACTGAAGCTTTCTTT.

The J gene is TRBJ2-3, the V gene TRBV6-5; tentatively, D is TRBD1 (6 bases). Germline V gene sequence: CDR1 MNHEY, CDR2 SVGAGI. The CDR3 is 15 residues long. V was cut by 6 bases and J by 4 bases, with 17 bases left in between. In nucleotides, the CDR3 is TGTGCCAGCAGGGGTCAGGGGCAACTCGCAGATACGCAGTATTTT. Encoded protein: CASRGQGQLADTQYF.

This clone was seen once. This chain connects TRBV27 to TRBJ2-1, with D possibly being TRBD1 or TRBD2 (6 bases each). Trimming pared 8 bases from V and 4 bases from J, leaving 15 bases between. Germline assignment: CDR1 MNHEY and CDR2 SMNVEV (reference sequence). This CDR3 comprises 14 residues. As DNA, the CDR3 is TGTGCCAGCCTGAAGGGGGGACGGTACAATGAGCAGTTCTTC. Amino acids: CASLKGGRYNEQFF.

The CDR3: CASSLGRGVGTDTQYF. The CDR3 DNA reads TGTGCCAGCAGCTTAGGGCGGGGCGTCGGCACAGATACGCAGTATTTT. J is TRBJ2-3 and V is TRBV11-3, with a possible D match to TRBD2 (6 bases). This CDR3 spans 16 amino acids. Trimming left V 1 base short and J 1 base short, with 12 bases between. From germline, CDR1 is SGHNT and CDR2 YENEEA. Filled out from reference TRBV11-3 and TRBJ2-3, the complete variable domain reads EAGVVQSPRYKIIEKKQPVAFWCNPISGHNTLYWYLQNLGQGPELLIRYENEEAVDDSQLPKDRFSAERLKGVDSTLKIQPAELGDSAVYLCASSLGRGVGTDTQYFGPGTRLTVL.

This clone has more than one count but fewer than ten. V is TRBV4-2 and J is TRBJ2-3; 7 nucleotides agree with TRBD2. Trimming took 4 bases from V and 1 from J; bases not matched to a gene: 5. The CDR3 covers 15 residues. The V gene's germline CDR1 is LGHNA and CDR2 YNFKEQ. As DNA, the CDR3 is TGTGCCAGCAGCCCAACGGCGGGGGGCACAGATACGCAGTATTTT. Protein product: CASSPTAGGTDTQYF.

The genes are TRBV2 and TRBJ2-3, with TRBD1 matching over 10 bases. The CDR3 spans 17 residues. Germline V lookup: CDR1 SNHLY, CDR2 FYNNEI. J was trimmed by 3 bases and V by 6 bases; bases with no gene match: 12. The DNA of the CDR3 is TGTGCCAGCAGCCCGGGACAGGGGCCTTATGGGACAGATACGCAGTATTTT. Amino acids: CASSPGQGPYGTDTQYF.

J is TRBJ1-2 and V is TRBV18; D is uncertain. Trimming pared 3 bases from V and 4 bases from J, leaving 9 bases between. The CDR3 spans 13 residues. Germline V gene lookup returns CDR1 KGHSH and CDR2 LQKENI. This chain's CDR3 is CASSPEQFYGYTF. The CDR3 DNA is TGTGCCAGCTCACCGGAGCAGTTCTATGGCTACACCTTC.

The rearrangement links TRBV7-2 to TRBJ2-7; 12 positions agree with TRBD1. Germline V gene sequence: CDR1 SGHTA, CDR2 FQGNSA. The length of the CDR3 is 16 residues. V shed 1 base and J 5 bases; nucleotides not matched to a gene: 6. CDR3 bases: TGTGCCAGCAGCTTAGGGGACAGGGGGCTAAGGGACGAGCAGTACTTC. Residues: CASSLGDRGLRDEQYF.

This chain uses TRBV7-2 with TRBJ2-1, with D uncertain. The germline V gene encodes CDR1 SGHTA and CDR2 FQGNSA. The CDR3 has 15 amino acids. Trimming pared 5 bases from V and 4 bases from J, leaving 15 bases between. CDR3 sequence: CASSRFGLGYNEQFF. The DNA for the CDR3 is TGTGCCAGCAGCCGGTTCGGTCTCGGATACAATGAGCAGTTCTTC.

This chain joins TRBV7-9 and TRBJ1-1; D remains unclear. Germline V CDR1 and CDR2: SEHNR, FQNEAQ (reference sequence). The CDR3 runs to 11 residues. The V and J ends lost 5 bases and 8 bases respectively, with 9 bases between them. CDR3 DNA sequence: TGTGCCAGCAGCGCACCAGGAGAAGCTTTCTTT. It specifies CASSAPGEAFF. Filled out from reference TRBV7-9 and TRBJ1-1, the complete variable domain reads DTGVSQNPRHKITKRGQNVTFRCDPISEHNRLYWYRQTLGQGPEFLTYFQNEAQLEKSRLLSDRFSAERPKGSFSTLEIQRTEQGDSAMYLCASSAPGEAFFGQGTRLTVV.

The CDR3 coding sequence is TGTGCCAGTAGTATTAGGGAGGGAGAGACCCAGTACTTC. Protein: CASSIREGETQYF. V is TRBV19 and J is TRBJ2-5; 7 nucleotides match TRBD2. The CDR3 length is 13 residues. Losses at the gene ends were 3 bases for V and 4 bases for J; bases not matched to a gene: 2. Germline-derived CDR1 and CDR2 are LNHDA and SQIVND (reference sequence).

This sequence joins TRBV19 and TRBJ2-7, with a possible D match to TRBD1 (5 bases). The V gene lost 3 bases and the J gene lost 7 bases, with 22 bases spanning the gap. This CDR3 is built from 16 residues. Germline loops: CDR1 LNHDA, CDR2 SQIVND (reference sequence). CDR3 in DNA: TGTGCCAGTAGTATTATTCATCGACAGCCGAGCTGGGAGCAGTACTTC. This translates into CASSIIHRQPSWEQYF.